This paragraph reports one TCR beta chain. It has no known antigen specificity. No base qualities exist here, and no much larger clone lies one base off it. The sample is drawn from a study of blood T cell repertoires in COVID-19 (dated by TCRdb to 2018 to 2020). Regarding the research as a whole: Samples from collaborators originated in the United States, Italy and Spain and spanned both the acute and convalescent phases of COVID-19. The prospective study material was composed of cDNA or gDNA derived from T cells, B-cell-depleted T cells, or PBMCs. Deeply sampled blood TCRbeta repertoires from subjects exposed to, actively infected with, or recovered from COVID-19 were included in the dataset. The repertoires were made available in a free public database intended to serve as a resource for research on the immune response to SARS-CoV-2. The samples were drawn from two sources: the first 160 participants of the ongoing ImmuneRACE study, and 1,000 to 1,500 subjects contributed by 6 global collaborators. The sample metadata nearly always contained a de-identified subject ID, COVID-19 status, age in years and sex. Where HLA class I and class II types were available, the types were taken from metadata supplied by the sample provider, not from assay-based typing. The investigation overall reported the following: The quantity of clinical and demographic metadata differed by source and by participant and was supplied without curation.

CDR1 and CDR2, looked up from the germline V gene, are SGHDT and YYEEEE. The CDR3 measures 15 amino acids from cysteine to phenylalanine. Of all the DNA, just the CDR3 is kept, 45 bases in frame from base 1. Trimming at the junction amounts to 2 bases on V and 0 bases on J, and the germline ends lie 8 bases apart. The immunoSEQ Assay, a bias-controlled multiplex PCR, was used to amplify TCRbeta CDR3 regions from genomic DNA. Under the source paper's analysis protocol: Nucleated cell counts per sample were estimated from amplification of reference gene primers within the assay. To quantify the absolute abundance of each unique TCRbeta CDR3 rearrangement, sequence reads were collapsed and filtered. For each sample, productive Simpson clonality was calculated by taking the square root of Simpson's diversity index across productive rearrangements. Drawn from immuneACCESS, this table holds only the in-frame rearrangements with V and J called that TCRdb kept. Clones are partly lost; checked studies trace under half to an unresolved V gene and leave the rest unexplained. Clonal size and the V and J genes are those of that table, whereas D and trimming came from the DNA. The sample table shows about 260,000 clones, and 70% to 90% are seen once. Around 0.87% of the sample rests with the top ten.

Participants in the prospective study were enrolled through a virtual design, were aged roughly 18 to 100 years, and lived in 24 United States geographic areas. To assign participants to cohorts, the prospective study relied on clinical history that participants themselves reported in a screening survey and a study questionnaire. Exposed participants were defined as having been in contact with someone with a PCR-confirmed or clinician-diagnosed COVID-19 case within 2 weeks of study entry. In the prospective study, mobile phlebotomists collected whole blood, serum and a nasopharyngeal or oropharyngeal swab from each participant. Additional blood draws and questionnaires over an approximately two-month period could optionally be provided by prospective study participants. Prospective study blood samples were shipped either frozen or at room temperature before DNA extraction.

This TCR was recovered from a man aged 50 or older who had been exposed to COVID-19. The material sequenced was PBMCs or T cells enriched from blood (not recorded which). The receptor chain draws on TRBV5-6 and TRBJ1-4; a tentative D match to TRBD1 spans 5 bases. The CDR3 has the sequence CASSLTGATNEKLFF. The nucleotides are TGTGCCAGCAGCTTAACAGGTGCAACTAATGAAAAACTGTTTTTT.